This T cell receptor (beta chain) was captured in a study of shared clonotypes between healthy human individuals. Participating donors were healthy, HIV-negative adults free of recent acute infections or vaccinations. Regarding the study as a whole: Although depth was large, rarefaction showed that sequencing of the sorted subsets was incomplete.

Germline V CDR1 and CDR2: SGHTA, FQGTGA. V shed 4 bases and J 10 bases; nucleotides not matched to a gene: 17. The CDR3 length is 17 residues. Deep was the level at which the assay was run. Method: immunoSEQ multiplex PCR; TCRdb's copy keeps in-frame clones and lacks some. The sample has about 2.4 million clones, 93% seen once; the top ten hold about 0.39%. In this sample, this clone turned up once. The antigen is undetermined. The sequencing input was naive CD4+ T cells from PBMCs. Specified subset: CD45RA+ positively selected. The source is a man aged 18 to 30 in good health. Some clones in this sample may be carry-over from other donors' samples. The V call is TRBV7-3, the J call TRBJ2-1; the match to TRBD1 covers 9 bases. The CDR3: CASSSTRGDRVSGEQFF. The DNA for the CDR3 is TGTGCCAGCAGCTCCACCCGAGGGGACAGGGTCTCAGGAGAGCAGTTCTTC. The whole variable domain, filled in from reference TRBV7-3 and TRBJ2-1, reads GAGVSQTPSNKVTEKGKYVELRCDPISGHTALYWYRQSLGQGPEFLIYFQGTGAADDSGLPNDRFFAVRPEGSVSTLKIQRTERGDSAVYLCASSSTRGDRVSGEQFFGPGTRLTVL.